The TCR beta chain described here comes from a study of cytomegalovirus exposure and HLA in healthy donors. Overall study results and limits: Investigators reported 150 to 200 TCR beta chains as tied to cytomegalovirus. Under in vitro conditions, a few CMV-associated chains were confirmed as specific for CMV antigens.

This clone was counted only a few times. Its cognate antigen is unknown. CDR3 length equals 15 residues. Unmatched junction bases numbered 5, after V lost 3 bases and J lost 3 bases. Germline assignment: CDR1 KGHSH and CDR2 LQKENI. The repertoire was sequenced with immunoSEQ multiplex PCR; TCRdb's copy has only in-frame clones and lacks some. The table has 200,000 to 300,000 clones, approximately 86% seen once. This receptor was obtained from a woman aged 30 to 39 in good health and CMV-seropositive. The J gene is TRBJ2-3, the V gene TRBV18; TRBD2 matches at 8 bases. The sequenced material came from PBMCs. CDR3 sequence reads: CASSPMGLETDTQYF. CDR3 bases: TGTGCCAGCTCACCGATGGGACTAGAAACAGATACGCAGTATTTT.